A selection of T cell receptor beta chains follows, all from one sample in a study of blood T cell repertoires in COVID-19. Only in-frame clones appear in the TCRdb table, and some are missing; sequencing was by immunoSEQ multiplex PCR. The table lists about 100,000 clones, over 75% of them singletons. Input material: peripheral blood. The receptors come from a woman aged 60-75 years with acute or convalescent COVID-19. Each CDR3 is given with its conserved first and last residue. A D gene is named only where the DNA matches it firmly. Clone sizes are given selectively: once, few, many, or a class where the clone is expanded.

v_call: TRBV18; clone_size: NA; d_call: TRBD1; cdr3_aa: CASSPGQDYEKLFF
v_call: TRBV11-2; clone_size: NA; d_call: TRBD2; cdr3_aa: CASSLGTSARGGTQYF
v_call: TRBV4-1; clone_size: NA; d_call: NA; cdr3_aa: CASSQEVAATYNEQFF
v_call: TRBV10-3; clone_size: NA; d_call: NA; cdr3_aa: CAISEGQNNSPLHF
v_call: TRBV29-1; clone_size: NA; d_call: NA; cdr3_aa: CSVTLRGYEQYF
v_call: TRBV13; clone_size: NA; d_call: TRBD2; cdr3_aa: CASSLMRGGNPDNEQFF
v_call: TRBV29-1; clone_size: NA; d_call: NA; cdr3_aa: CSVGSSNTGELFF
v_call: TRBV3-1/TRBV3-2; clone_size: NA; d_call: TRBD2; cdr3_aa: CASSLPIRAGGWPSHTGELFF
v_call: TRBV25-1; clone_size: once; d_call: NA; cdr3_aa: CASSGGNYGYTF
v_call: TRBV10-1; clone_size: NA; d_call: TRBD1; cdr3_aa: CASSAGTANTEAFF
v_call: TRBV3-1/TRBV3-2; clone_size: NA; d_call: TRBD2; cdr3_aa: CASSPGLAVQETQYF
v_call: TRBV5-1; clone_size: NA; d_call: NA; cdr3_aa: CASSLDRGANTEAFF
v_call: TRBV5-1; clone_size: NA; d_call: NA; cdr3_aa: CASSLAANYGYTF
v_call: TRBV7-9; clone_size: NA; d_call: TRBD2; cdr3_aa: CASSLGTSGRPGELFF
v_call: TRBV19; clone_size: NA; d_call: TRBD1; cdr3_aa: CASSIGQGGTDTQYF
v_call: TRBV18; clone_size: few; d_call: NA; cdr3_aa: CASSRVSRLGGRDTQYF
v_call: TRBV19; clone_size: NA; d_call: TRBD1; cdr3_aa: CASSLGQGAYGYTF
v_call: TRBV18; clone_size: few; d_call: NA; cdr3_aa: CASSPAGGYYNEQFF
v_call: TRBV9; clone_size: NA; d_call: NA; cdr3_aa: CASSVGGDPMNTEAFF
v_call: TRBV4-2; clone_size: NA; d_call: NA; cdr3_aa: CASSPPVRNEQFF